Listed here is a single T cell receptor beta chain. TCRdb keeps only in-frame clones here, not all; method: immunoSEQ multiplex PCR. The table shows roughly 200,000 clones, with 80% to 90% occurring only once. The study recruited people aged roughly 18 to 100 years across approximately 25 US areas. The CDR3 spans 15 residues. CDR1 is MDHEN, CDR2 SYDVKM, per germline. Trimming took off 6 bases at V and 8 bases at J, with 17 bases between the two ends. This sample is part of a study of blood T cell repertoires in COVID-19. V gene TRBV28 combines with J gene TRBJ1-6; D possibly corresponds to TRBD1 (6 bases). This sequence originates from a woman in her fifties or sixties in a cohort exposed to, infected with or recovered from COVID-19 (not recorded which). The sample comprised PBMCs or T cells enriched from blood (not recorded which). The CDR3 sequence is CASSALQGWDSPLHF. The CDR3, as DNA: TGTGCCAGCAGCGCCTTACAGGGCTGGGATTCACCCCTCCACTTT.